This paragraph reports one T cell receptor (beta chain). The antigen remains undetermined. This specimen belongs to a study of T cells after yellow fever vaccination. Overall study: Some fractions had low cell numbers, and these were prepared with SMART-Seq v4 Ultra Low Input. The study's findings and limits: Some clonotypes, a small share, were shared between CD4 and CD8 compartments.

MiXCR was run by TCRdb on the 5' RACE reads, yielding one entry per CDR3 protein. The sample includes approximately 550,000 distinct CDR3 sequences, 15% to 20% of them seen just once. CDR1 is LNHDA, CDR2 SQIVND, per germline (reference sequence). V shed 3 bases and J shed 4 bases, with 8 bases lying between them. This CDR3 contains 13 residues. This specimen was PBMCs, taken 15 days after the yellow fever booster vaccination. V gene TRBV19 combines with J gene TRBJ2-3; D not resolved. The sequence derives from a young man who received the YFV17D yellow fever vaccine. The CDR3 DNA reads TGTGCCAGTAGTATTACAATTTCAGATACGCAGTATTTT. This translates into CASSITISDTQYF.